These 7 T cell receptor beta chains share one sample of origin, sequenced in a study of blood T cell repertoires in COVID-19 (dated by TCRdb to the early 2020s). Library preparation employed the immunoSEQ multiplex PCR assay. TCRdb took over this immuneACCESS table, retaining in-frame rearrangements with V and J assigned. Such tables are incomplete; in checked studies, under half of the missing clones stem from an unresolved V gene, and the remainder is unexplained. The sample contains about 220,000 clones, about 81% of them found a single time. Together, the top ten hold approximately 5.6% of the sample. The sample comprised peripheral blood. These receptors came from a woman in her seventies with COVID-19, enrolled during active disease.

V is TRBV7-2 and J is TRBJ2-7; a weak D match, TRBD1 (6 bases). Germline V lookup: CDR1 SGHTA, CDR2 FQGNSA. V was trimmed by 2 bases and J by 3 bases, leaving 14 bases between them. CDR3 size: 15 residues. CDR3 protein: CASSLSQGNNYEQYF. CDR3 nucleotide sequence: TGTGCCAGCAGCTTATCACAGGGTAACAACTACGAGCAGTACTTC.

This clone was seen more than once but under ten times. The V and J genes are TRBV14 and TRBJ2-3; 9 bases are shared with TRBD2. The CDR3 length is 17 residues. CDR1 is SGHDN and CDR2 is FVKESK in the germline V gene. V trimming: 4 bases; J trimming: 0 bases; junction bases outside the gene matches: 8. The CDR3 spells CASSPGASGISTDTQYF. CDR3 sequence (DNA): TGTGCCAGCAGCCCTGGCGCTAGCGGGATAAGCACAGATACGCAGTATTTT.

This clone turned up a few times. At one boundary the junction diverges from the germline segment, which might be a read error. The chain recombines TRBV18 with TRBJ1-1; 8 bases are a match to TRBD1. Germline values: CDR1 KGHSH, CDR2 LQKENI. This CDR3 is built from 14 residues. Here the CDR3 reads CASSSRTGNPEAFF. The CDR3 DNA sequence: TGTGCCAGCTCCTCCAGGACAGGGAACCCTGAAGCTTTCTTT.

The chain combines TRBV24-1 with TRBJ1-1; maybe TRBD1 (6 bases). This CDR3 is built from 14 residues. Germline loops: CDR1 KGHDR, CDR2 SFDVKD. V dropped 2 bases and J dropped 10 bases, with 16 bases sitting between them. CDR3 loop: CATSDWDIGEGAFF. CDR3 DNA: TGTGCCACCAGTGATTGGGACATAGGGGAAGGAGCTTTCTTT.

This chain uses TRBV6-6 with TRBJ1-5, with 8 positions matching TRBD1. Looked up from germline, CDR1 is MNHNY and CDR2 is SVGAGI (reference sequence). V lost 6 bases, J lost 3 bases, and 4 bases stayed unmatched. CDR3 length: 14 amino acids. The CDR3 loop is CASSHRGYNQPQHF. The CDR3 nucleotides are TGTGCCAGCAGCCACAGGGGGTACAATCAGCCCCAGCATTTT.

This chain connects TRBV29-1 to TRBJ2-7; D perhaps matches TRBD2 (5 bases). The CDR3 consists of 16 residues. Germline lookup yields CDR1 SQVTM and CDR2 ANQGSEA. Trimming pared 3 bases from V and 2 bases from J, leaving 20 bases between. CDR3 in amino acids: CSVDDGWEIPPYEQYF. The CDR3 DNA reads TGCAGCGTTGACGACGGTTGGGAGATCCCCCCCTACGAGCAGTACTTC.

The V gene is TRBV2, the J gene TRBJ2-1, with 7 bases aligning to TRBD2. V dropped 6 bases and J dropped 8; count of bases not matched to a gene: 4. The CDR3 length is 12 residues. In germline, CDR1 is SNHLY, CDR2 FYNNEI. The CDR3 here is CASRRERHEQFF. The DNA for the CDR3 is TGTGCCAGCAGGCGGGAGAGGCATGAGCAGTTCTTC.